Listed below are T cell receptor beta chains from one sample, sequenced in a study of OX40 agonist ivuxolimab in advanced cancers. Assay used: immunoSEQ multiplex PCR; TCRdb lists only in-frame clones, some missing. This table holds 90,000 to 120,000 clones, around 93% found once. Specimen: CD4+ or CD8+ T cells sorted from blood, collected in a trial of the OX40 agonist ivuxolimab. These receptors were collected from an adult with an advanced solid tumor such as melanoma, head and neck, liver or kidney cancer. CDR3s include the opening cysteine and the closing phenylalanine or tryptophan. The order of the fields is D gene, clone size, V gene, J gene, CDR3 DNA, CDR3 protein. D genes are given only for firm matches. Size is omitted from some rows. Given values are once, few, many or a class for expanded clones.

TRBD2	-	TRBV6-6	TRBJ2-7	TGTGCCAGCAGCCATAGCGGGGGGTCCTACGAGCAGTACTTC	CASSHSGGSYEQYF
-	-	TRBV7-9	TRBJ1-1	TGTGCCAGCAGCCACCCGGGGGCCTCTGAAGCTTTCTTT	CASSHPGASEAFF
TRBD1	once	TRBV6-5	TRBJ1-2	TGTGCCAGCAGTCGGCCTGGGACAGCTAATGGCTACACCTTC	CASSRPGTANGYTF
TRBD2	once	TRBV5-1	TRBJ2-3	TGCGCCAGCAGCACACTACGTGGAGCGGGAACAGATACGCAGTATTTT	CASSTLRGAGTDTQYF
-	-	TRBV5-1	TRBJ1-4	TGCGCCAGCAGCTTGGCCTTAAACACAGCCGCCCCAACTAATGAAAAACTGTTTTTT	CASSLALNTAAPTNEKLFF
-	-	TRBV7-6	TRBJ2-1	TGTGCCAGCAGTCTCACAGGGAGCTCCTACAATGAGCAGTTCTTC	CASSLTGSSYNEQFF
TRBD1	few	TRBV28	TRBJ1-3	TGTGCCAGCAGCCTAAGCTCGGACAGGGCGACTGGAAACACCATATATTTT	CASSLSSDRATGNTIYF
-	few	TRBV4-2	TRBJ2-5	TGTGCCAGCAGCCAAGAAGGGGCCAAACAAGAGACCCAGTACTTC	CASSQEGAKQETQYF
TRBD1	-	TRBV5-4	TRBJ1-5	TGTGCCAGCAGCTTTGATCCCCCGGGACAGGGGATGGATCAGCCCCAGCATTTT	CASSFDPPGQGMDQPQHF
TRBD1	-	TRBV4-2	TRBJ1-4	TGTGCCAGCAGCCAAGATCGGGGGACAGGGGGTGAAAAACTGTTTTTT	CASSQDRGTGGEKLFF
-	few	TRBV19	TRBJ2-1	TGTGCCAGTAATGGGCCTCCTTCCTACAATGAGCAGTTCTTC	CASNGPPSYNEQFF
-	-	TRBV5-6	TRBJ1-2	TGTGCCAGCAACCTGCCGGGGGAAATCTATGGCTACACCTTC	CASNLPGEIYGYTF
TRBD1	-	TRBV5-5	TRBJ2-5	TGTGCCAGCAGCATAACAGGGGGCGGGCAAGAGACCCAGTACTTC	CASSITGGGQETQYF